This passage covers 9 T cell receptor beta chains from one sample sequenced in a study of blood T cell repertoires in COVID-19. Assay used: immunoSEQ multiplex PCR; TCRdb lists only in-frame clones, some missing. The sample gives around 150,000 clones, approximately 88% of which show up once; over 9.5% is in the top ten. Sequencing input: peripheral blood. Source of these receptors: a man aged 55 to 70 with active or convalescent COVID-19.

The chain employs TRBV15 and TRBJ1-5; unclear D gene. Trimming pared 0 bases from V and 2 bases from J, leaving 8 bases between. Germline CDR1 reads LNHNV; CDR2 reads YYDKDF (reference sequence). The CDR3 is 15 amino acids. CDR3 in amino acids: CATSREEGGNQPQHF. CDR3 in DNA: TGTGCCACCAGCAGAGAAGAGGGTGGCAATCAGCCCCAGCATTTT. Filled out from reference TRBV15 and TRBJ1-5, the complete variable domain reads DAMVIQNPRYQVTQFGKPVTLSCSQTLNHNVMYWYQQKSSQAPKLLFHYYDKDFNNEADTPDNFQSRRPNTSFCFLDIRSPGLGDTAMYLCATSREEGGNQPQHFGDGTRLSIL.

The chain recombines TRBV5-1 with TRBJ2-5; 10 bases align to TRBD1. Germline-derived CDR1 and CDR2 are SGHRS and YFSETQ. The CDR3 sequence is 14 residues long. J was trimmed by 1 base and V by 4 bases; bases with no gene match: 1. Here the CDR3 reads CASSRTGGQETQYF. The DNA of the CDR3 is TGCGCCAGCAGCAGGACAGGGGGCCAAGAGACCCAGTACTTC.

The chain employs TRBV28 and TRBJ1-1, with D possibly matching TRBD1 (6 bases). V was shortened by 3 bases and J by 4 bases, with 9 bases between the two germline ends. The CDR3 is 13 residues long. Per the germline V gene, CDR1 is MDHEN and CDR2 is SYDVKM. In DNA form, the CDR3 reads TGTGCCAGCAGTTTGGGCAGGGGCACTGAAGCTTTCTTT. Its protein product is CASSLGRGTEAFF.

The chain recombines TRBV7-9 with TRBJ2-7; D not resolved. Germline V CDR1 and CDR2: SEHNR, FQNEAQ (reference sequence). Between the trimmed V and J ends, which lost 4 bases and 2 bases, there was a span of 12 bases. The CDR3 has 14 amino acids. The chain's CDR3 is CASSSTLGTYEQYF. In DNA, the CDR3 is TGTGCCAGCAGCTCTACTCTGGGCACCTACGAGCAGTACTTC.

CDR3 amino acids: CASSSGTSGRKSGETQYF. The DNA for the CDR3 is TGTGCCAGCAGCTCTGGGACTAGCGGGAGAAAGAGCGGGGAGACCCAGTACTTC. This chain joins TRBV13 and TRBJ2-5, with 14 bases lining up with TRBD2. The CDR3 sequence is 18 residues long. Germline V CDR1 and CDR2: PRHDT, FYEKMQ (reference sequence). The V segment lost 4 bases and the J segment 5 bases; nucleotides outside the gene matches: 12.

V usage is TRBV29-1 and J usage is TRBJ2-1; 7 bases match TRBD2. Germline CDR1 is SQVTM and CDR2 is ANQGSEA. This CDR3 contains 13 residues. Germline trimming cut 8 bases from V and 2 bases from J; bases unmatched to any gene: 6. CDR3 loop: CSLNSGPYNEQFF. The CDR3 region has the DNA TGCAGCCTTAATAGCGGGCCCTACAATGAGCAGTTCTTC.

The chain is built from TRBV19 and TRBJ2-7; D might be TRBD1 (5 bases). The V gene lost 1 base and the J gene lost 2 bases, with 12 bases spanning the gap. This CDR3 has 15 residues. Germline V gene sequence: CDR1 LNHDA, CDR2 SQIVND (reference sequence). This CDR3 reads CASSIGTSATYEQYF. The CDR3 bases are TGTGCCAGTAGTATAGGGACATCTGCTACCTACGAGCAGTACTTC. Looking up the rest from reference TRBV19 and TRBJ2-7 gives the full variable domain: DGGITQSPKYLFRKEGQNVTLSCEQNLNHDAMYWYRQDPGQGLRLIYYSQIVNDFQKGDIAEGYSVSREKKESFPLTVTSAQKNPTAFYLCASSIGTSATYEQYFGPGTRLTVT.

V usage is TRBV18 and J usage is TRBJ1-2; D uncertain. The CDR3 sequence is 15 residues long. Per the germline V gene, CDR1 is KGHSH and CDR2 is LQKENI. The V and J ends lost 3 bases and 1 base respectively, with 12 bases between them. The CDR3 loop is CASSPLKDFNYGYTF. The CDR3, as DNA: TGTGCCAGCTCACCTCTAAAGGACTTTAACTATGGCTACACCTTC.

The rearrangement uses TRBV10-2 and TRBJ2-7; 7 bases are shared with TRBD2. Germline CDR1 is WSHSY and CDR2 is SAAADI. Trimming took 6 bases from V and 4 from J; bases not matched to a gene: 3. The CDR3 loop spans 12 amino acids. The CDR3 protein is CASRRDYYEQYF. CDR3 DNA: TGCGCCAGCAGGCGGGACTATTACGAGCAGTACTTC.